The sequence of this TCR beta chain was determined in a study of blood T cell repertoires in COVID-19. Across the whole study: Researchers got acute and convalescent COVID-19 samples from the United States, Italy and Spain. In each case, the material was cDNA or gDNA derived from T cells, B-cell-depleted T cells, or PBMCs.

Authors' methods: Nucleated cell number was recorded as an estimate derived from reference gene primer amplification. The repertoire was sequenced with immunoSEQ multiplex PCR; TCRdb's copy has only in-frame clones and lacks some. V and J calls and clone size are given by that table; D and trimming were obtained from the DNA. The sample records roughly 100,000 clones, 91% being singletons. Germline CDR1 SGHRS, CDR2 YFSETQ. The CDR3 covers 17 residues. Trimming shortened V by 0 bases and J by 3 bases, and 13 bases separated the two germline ends. This receptor was taken from a human donor with active COVID-19. The donor label of this sample is uncertain. The sequencing input was peripheral blood. The chain combines TRBV5-1 with TRBJ1-6; tentatively, D is TRBD1 (6 bases). CDR3 residues: CASSLAGNRVYNSPLHF. The CDR3 region has the DNA TGCGCCAGCAGCTTGGCCGGTAACAGGGTCTATAATTCACCCCTCCACTTT. The full variable domain, in which reference TRBV5-1 and TRBJ1-6 provide the parts outside the CDR3, is KAGVTQTPRYLIKTRGQQVTLSCSPISGHRSVSWYQQTPGQGLQFLFEYFSETQRNKGNFPGRFSGRQFSNSRSEMNVSTLELGDSALYLCASSLAGNRVYNSPLHFGNGTRLTVT.